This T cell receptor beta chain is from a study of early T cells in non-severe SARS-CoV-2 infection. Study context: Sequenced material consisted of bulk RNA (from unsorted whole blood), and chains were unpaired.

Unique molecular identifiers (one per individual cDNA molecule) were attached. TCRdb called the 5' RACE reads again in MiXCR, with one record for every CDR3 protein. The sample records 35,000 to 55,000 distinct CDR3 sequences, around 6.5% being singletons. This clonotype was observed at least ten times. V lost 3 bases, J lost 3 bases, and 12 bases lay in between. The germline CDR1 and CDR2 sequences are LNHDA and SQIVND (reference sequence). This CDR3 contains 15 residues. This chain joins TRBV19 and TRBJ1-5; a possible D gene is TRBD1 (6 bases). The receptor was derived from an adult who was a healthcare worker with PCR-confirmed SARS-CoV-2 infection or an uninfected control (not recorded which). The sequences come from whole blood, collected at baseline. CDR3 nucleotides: TGTGCCAGTAGTATGTGGACAGCTTACAATCAGCCCCAGCATTTT. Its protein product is CASSMWTAYNQPQHF.